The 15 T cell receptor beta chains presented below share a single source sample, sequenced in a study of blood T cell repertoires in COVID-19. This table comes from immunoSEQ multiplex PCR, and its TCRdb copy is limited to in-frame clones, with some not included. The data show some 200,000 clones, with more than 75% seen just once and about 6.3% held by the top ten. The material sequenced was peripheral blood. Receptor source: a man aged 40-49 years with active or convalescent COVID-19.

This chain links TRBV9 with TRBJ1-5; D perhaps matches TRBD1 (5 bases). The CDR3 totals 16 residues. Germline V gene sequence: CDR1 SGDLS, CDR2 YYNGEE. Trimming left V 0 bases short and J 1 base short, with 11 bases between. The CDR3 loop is CASSVGWGGSNQPQHF. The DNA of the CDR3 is TGTGCCAGCAGCGTAGGATGGGGGGGGAGCAATCAGCCCCAGCATTTT.

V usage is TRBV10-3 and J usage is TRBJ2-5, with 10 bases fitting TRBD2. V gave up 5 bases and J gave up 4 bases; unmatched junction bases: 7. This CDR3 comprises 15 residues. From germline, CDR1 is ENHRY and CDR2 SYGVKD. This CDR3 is CAISKIAGGGETQYF. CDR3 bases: TGTGCCATCAGTAAAATAGCGGGGGGTGGAGAGACCCAGTACTTC.

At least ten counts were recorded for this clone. The CDR3 region has the DNA TGCGCCAGCAGCTCGTTAGCGTCTTCCTACGAGCAGTACTTC. It is translated as CASSSLASSYEQYF. J is TRBJ2-7 and V is TRBV5-1; D is possibly TRBD2 (5 bases). Germline loops: CDR1 SGHRS, CDR2 YFSETQ. V was trimmed by 3 bases and J by 1 base, leaving 11 bases between them. The CDR3 totals 14 residues. The complete variable domain, with remaining parts taken from reference TRBV5-1 and TRBJ2-7, reads KAGVTQTPRYLIKTRGQQVTLSCSPISGHRSVSWYQQTPGQGLQFLFEYFSETQRNKGNFPGRFSGRQFSNSRSEMNVSTLELGDSALYLCASSSLASSYEQYFGPGTRLTVT.

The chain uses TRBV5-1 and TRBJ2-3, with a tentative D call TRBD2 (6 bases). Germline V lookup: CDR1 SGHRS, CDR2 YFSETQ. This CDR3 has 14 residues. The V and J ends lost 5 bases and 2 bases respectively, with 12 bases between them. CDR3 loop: CASSSSGATDTQYF. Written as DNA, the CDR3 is TGCGCCAGCAGTAGTAGCGGCGCCACAGATACGCAGTATTTT.

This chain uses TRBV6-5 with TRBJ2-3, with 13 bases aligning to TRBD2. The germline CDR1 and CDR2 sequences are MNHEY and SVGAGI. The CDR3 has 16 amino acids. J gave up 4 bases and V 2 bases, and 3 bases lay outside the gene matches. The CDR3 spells CASSYRTSGSPDTQYF. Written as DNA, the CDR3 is TGTGCCAGCAGTTACCGGACTAGCGGGAGCCCAGATACGCAGTATTTT.

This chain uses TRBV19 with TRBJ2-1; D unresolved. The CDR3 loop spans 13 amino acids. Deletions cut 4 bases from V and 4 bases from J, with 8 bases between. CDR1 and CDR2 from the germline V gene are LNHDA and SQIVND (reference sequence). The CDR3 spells CASSSSGYNEQFF. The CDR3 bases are TGTGCCAGTAGTAGTTCGGGTTACAATGAGCAGTTCTTC.

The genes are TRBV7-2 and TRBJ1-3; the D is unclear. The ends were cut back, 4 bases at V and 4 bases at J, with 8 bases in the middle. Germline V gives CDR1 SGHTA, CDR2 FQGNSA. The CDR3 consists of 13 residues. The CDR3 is CASSSGLGNTIYF. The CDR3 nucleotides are TGTGCCAGCAGCTCCGGACTAGGAAACACCATATATTTT.

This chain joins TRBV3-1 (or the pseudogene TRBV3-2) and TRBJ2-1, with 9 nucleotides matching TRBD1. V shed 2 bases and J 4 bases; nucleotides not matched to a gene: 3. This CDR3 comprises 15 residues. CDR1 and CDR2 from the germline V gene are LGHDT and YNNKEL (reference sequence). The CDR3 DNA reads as TGTGCCAGCAGCCAACCCGGGACAGGGTACAATGAGCAGTTCTTC. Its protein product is CASSQPGTGYNEQFF.

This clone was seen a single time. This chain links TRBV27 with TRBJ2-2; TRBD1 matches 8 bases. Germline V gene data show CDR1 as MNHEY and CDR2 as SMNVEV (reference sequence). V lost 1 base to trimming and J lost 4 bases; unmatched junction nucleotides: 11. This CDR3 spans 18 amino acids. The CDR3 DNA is TGTGCCAGCAGTTTATACCCGCCCGGACAGGGTGCCACCGGGGAGCTGTTTTTT. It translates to CASSLYPPGQGATGELFF.

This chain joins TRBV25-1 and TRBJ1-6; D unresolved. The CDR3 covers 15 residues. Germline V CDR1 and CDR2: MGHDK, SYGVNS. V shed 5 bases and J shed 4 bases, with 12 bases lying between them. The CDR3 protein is CASSPGEFYNSPLHF. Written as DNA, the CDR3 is TGTGCCAGCAGTCCCGGGGAGTTTTATAATTCACCCCTCCACTTT.

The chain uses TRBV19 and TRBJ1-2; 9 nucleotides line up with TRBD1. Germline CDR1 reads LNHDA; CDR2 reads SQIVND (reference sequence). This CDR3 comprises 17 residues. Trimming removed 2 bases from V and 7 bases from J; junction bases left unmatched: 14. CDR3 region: CASSIWGQGGMRGGYTF. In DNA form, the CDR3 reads TGTGCCAGTAGTATATGGGGACAGGGAGGAATGCGTGGTGGCTACACCTTC.

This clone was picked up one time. The CDR3 coding sequence is TGTGCCAGCAGCTTTCAACAGGGGGCTGGTGGCTACACCTTC. Translating gives CASSFQQGAGGYTF. The chain carries TRBV7-8 and TRBJ1-2; 9 nucleotides match TRBD1. CDR1 is SGHVS and CDR2 is FQNEAQ in the germline V gene. The CDR3 contains 14 residues. J lost 7 bases, V lost 3 bases, and 6 bases had no gene match.

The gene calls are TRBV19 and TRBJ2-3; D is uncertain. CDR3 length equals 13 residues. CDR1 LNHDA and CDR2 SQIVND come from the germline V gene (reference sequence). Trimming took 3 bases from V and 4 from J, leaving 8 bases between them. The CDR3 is CASSIAQSDTQYF. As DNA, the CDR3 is TGTGCCAGTAGTATCGCCCAGTCAGATACGCAGTATTTT.

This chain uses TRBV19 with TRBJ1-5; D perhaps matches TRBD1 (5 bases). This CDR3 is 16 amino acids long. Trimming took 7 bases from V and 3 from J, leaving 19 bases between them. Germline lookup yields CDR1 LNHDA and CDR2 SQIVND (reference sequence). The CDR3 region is CASTPDPGHYNQPQHF. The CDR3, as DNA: TGTGCCAGTACTCCCGACCCCGGACATTACAATCAGCCCCAGCATTTT.

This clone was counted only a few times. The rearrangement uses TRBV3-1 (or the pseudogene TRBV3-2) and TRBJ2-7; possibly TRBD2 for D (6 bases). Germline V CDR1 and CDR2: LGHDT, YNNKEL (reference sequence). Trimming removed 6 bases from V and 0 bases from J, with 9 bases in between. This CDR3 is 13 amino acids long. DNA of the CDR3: TGTGCCAGCAGACGGGGGAGCTCCTACGAGCAGTACTTC. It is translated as CASRRGSSYEQYF.